This TCR beta chain was found in a study of CD8 T cells in ankylosing spondylitis. Study-level results: Ankylosing spondylitis blood appeared to carry a characteristic TCR beta motif of several highly homologous variants.

The sample holds a few counts of this clonotype. Its target is unknown. The CDR3 extends over 14 amino acids. V lost 5 bases, J lost 8 bases, and 7 bases stayed unmatched. TCRdb re-analysed the 5' RACE reads in MiXCR, keeping a single row per CDR3 protein. Of some 700,000 distinct CDR3 sequences detected, around 20% appear once; the ten largest clones hold around a fifth. The receptor was derived from a male donor with ankylosing spondylitis. Sequencing used blood, either unsorted or a sorted T cell fraction (not recorded which). The chain has TRBV12-3 or TRBV12-4 and TRBJ1-3, with 9 bases matching TRBD1. The CDR3 coding sequence is TGTGCCAGCAGTCCCGGACAGGGGAGGGACACCATATATTTT. Translated, it gives CASSPGQGRDTIYF.